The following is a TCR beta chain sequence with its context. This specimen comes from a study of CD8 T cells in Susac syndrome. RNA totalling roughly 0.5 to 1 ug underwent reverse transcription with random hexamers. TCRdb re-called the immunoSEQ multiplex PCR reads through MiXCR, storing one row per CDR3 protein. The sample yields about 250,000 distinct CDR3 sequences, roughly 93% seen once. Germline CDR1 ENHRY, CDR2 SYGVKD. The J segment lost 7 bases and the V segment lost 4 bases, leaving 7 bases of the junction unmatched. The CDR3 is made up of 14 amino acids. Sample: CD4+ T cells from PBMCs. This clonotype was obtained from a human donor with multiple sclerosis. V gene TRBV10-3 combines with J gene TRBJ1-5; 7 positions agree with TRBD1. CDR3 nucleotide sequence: TGTGCCATCAGTGCCGACAGGGCCCGGCAGCCCCAGCATTTT. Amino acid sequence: CAISADRARQPQHF.